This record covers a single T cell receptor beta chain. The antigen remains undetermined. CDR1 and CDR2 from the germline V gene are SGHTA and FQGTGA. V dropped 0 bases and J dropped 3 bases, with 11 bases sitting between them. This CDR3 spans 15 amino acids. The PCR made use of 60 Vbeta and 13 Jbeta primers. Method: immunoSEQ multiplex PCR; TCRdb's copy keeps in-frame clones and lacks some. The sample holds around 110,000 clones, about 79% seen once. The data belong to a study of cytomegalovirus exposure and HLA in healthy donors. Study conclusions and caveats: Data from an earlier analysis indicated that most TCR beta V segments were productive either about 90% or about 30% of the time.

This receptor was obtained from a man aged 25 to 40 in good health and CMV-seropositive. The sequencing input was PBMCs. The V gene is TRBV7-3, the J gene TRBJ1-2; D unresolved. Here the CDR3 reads CASSLTDTDHYGYTF. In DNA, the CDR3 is TGTGCCAGCAGCTTAACAGACACAGACCACTATGGCTACACCTTC.